The source of this T cell receptor (beta chain) is a study of yellow fever vaccine responses in identical twins. Germline V gives CDR1 LNHDA, CDR2 SQIVND (reference sequence). The CDR3 contains 14 residues. Trimming cost V 6 bases and J 3 bases; bases outside gene matches: 2. TCRdb recomputed calls from the RT-PCR reads with MiXCR, one row per CDR3 protein. The data contain about 4,300 distinct CDR3 sequences, nearly 90% of them singletons. Study-level results: After vaccination, twins' T cell response reportedly seemed partly convergent, partly personalized.

Remarks on this clonotype: Its antigen is currently unknown.

The rearrangement joins TRBV19 to TRBJ2-5; 12 bases align to TRBD2. This clonotype originated in a woman younger than 30 who received the yellow fever vaccine. Sequencing used T cells from blood (PBMCs), unsorted or a sorted subset (not recorded which), obtained before or after yellow fever vaccination (not recorded which). In DNA form, the CDR3 reads TGTGCCAGTAGGCGACTAGCGGGAGAAGAGACCCAGTACTTC. Protein: CASRRLAGEETQYF.